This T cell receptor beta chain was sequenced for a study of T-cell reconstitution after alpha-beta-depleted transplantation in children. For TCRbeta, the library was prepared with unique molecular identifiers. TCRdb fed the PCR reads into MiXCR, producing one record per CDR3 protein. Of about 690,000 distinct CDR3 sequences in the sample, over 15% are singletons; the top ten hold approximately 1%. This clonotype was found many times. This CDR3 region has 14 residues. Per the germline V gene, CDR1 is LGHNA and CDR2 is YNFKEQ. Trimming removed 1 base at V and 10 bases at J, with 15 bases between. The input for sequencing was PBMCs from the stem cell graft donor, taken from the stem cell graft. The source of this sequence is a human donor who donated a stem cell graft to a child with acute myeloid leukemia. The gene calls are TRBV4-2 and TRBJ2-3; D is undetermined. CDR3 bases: TGTGCCAGCAGCCAAGCCCTTGAACAATCTCCGCAGTATTTT. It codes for CASSQALEQSPQYF.